One and the same sample provided the 3 T cell receptor beta chains below, sequenced in a study of blood T cell repertoires in COVID-19. Some clones are missing from TCRdb's copy, which holds only in-frame ones; the method was immunoSEQ multiplex PCR. The sample records about 110,000 clones, 84% being singletons. Sequencing was carried out using peripheral blood. These TCRs come from a woman of 80 years or more with active or convalescent COVID-19.

This rearrangement joins TRBV9 to TRBJ2-5, with 8 bases aligning to TRBD2. Germline assignment: CDR1 SGDLS and CDR2 YYNGEE. J gave up 4 bases and V 0 bases, and 11 bases lay outside the gene matches. The CDR3 contains 17 residues. The CDR3 coding sequence is TGTGCCAGCAGCGTAGCGGGAGGGCAGGGAGGTTTAGAGACCCAGTACTTC. It yields the protein CASSVAGGQGGLETQYF.

The chain combines TRBV28 with TRBJ2-5, with D unresolved. Trimming pared 3 bases from V and 1 base from J, leaving 6 bases between. Germline lookup yields CDR1 MDHEN and CDR2 SYDVKM. There are 13 residues in the CDR3. CDR3 in DNA: TGTGCCAGCAGTTTCCCCCTCCAAGAGACCCAGTACTTC. Translation: CASSFPLQETQYF. Variable domain in full (rest from reference TRBV28 and TRBJ2-5): DVKVTQSSRYLVKRTGEKVFLECVQDMDHENMFWYRQDPGLGLRLIYFSYDVKMKEKGDIPEGYSVSREKKERFSLILESASTNQTSMYLCASSFPLQETQYFGPGTRLLVL.

This clone was found once. The rearrangement joins TRBV27 to TRBJ2-5; 9 nucleotides line up with TRBD2. CDR1 and CDR2 from the germline V gene are MNHEY and SMNVEV (reference sequence). The V gene end was trimmed by 7 bases and the J gene end by 5 bases; junction bases not matched to a gene: 17. The CDR3 spans 17 residues. In DNA, the CDR3 is TGTGCCAGCATGGGGGCATTCATAGCGGGAGTGCGGGAGACCCAGTACTTC. It specifies CASMGAFIAGVRETQYF.